These 18 T cell receptor beta chains were all obtained from the same sample, sequenced in a study of blood T cells in healthy people across ages. It was with a sample-barcoded 5' primer and a J-beta primer mix that a second PCR of about 7 to 12 cycles was run. TCRdb ran MiXCR on the 5' RACE reads and lists one entry per CDR3 protein. Of some 1.7 million distinct CDR3 sequences listed, roughly 30% are singletons. Specimen: blood. The receptors were sampled from a woman under 40 in good health.

The chain has TRBV6-5 and TRBJ1-1, with a weak D call TRBD1 (5 bases). V shed 0 bases and J shed 7 bases, with 21 bases lying between them. In germline, CDR1 is MNHEY, CDR2 SVGAGI. The CDR3 length is 17 residues. The CDR3 DNA reads TGTGCCAGCAGTTACTCCTCTACCGGGACCGAACTCGTTGAAGCTTTCTTT. This encodes CASSYSSTGTELVEAFF.

This clonotype turned up a few times. The chain combines TRBV28 with TRBJ1-2, with D uncertain. V was clipped by 5 bases and J by 6 bases, with 16 bases between them. This CDR3 contains 14 residues. The germline V gene encodes CDR1 MDHEN and CDR2 SYDVKM. This chain's CDR3 is CASSHPWGRDGYTF. The CDR3 region has the DNA TGTGCCAGCAGTCATCCCTGGGGTCGGGATGGCTACACCTTC.

The CDR3 DNA reads as TGTGCCATCAGTACGGGCGGGGCTAGCGGGACAATGATTCGCGACAATGAGCAGTACTTC. Protein sequence: CAISTGGASGTMIRDNEQYF. The chain combines TRBV10-3 with TRBJ2-7; 9 bases are a match to TRBD2. V gave up 5 bases and J gave up 7 bases; unmatched junction bases: 27. The CDR3 is 20 residues long. Germline lookup yields CDR1 ENHRY and CDR2 SYGVKD.

V and J are TRBV7-9 and TRBJ2-1; 10 nucleotides align to TRBD2. The CDR3 sequence is 15 residues long. The J segment lost 8 bases and the V segment lost 5 bases, leaving 9 bases of the junction unmatched. Germline-derived CDR1 and CDR2 are SEHNR and FQNEAQ (reference sequence). The CDR3 DNA reads TGTGCCAGCAGCCCAAGACTAGCGGGTTTCCATGAGCAGTTCTTC. The encoded protein is CASSPRLAGFHEQFF. The full variable domain, in which reference TRBV7-9 and TRBJ2-1 provide the parts outside the CDR3, is DTGVSQNPRHKITKRGQNVTFRCDPISEHNRLYWYRQTLGQGPEFLTYFQNEAQLEKSRLLSDRFSAERPKGSFSTLEIQRTEQGDSAMYLCASSPRLAGFHEQFFGPGTRLTVL.

The CDR3 nucleotides read TGCGCCAGCAGCTTAAGAATTGGGGGAGGCGAGCAGTACTTC. Protein product: CASSLRIGGGEQYF. The rearrangement links TRBV5-1 to TRBJ2-7; perhaps TRBD2 as D (6 bases). The V end lost 2 bases, the J end lost 6 bases, and 15 bases lay between the germline ends. CDR1 and CDR2 from the germline V gene are SGHRS and YFSETQ. This CDR3 has 14 residues.

In its sample, this clonotype was seen many times. V is TRBV27 and J is TRBJ2-7; no firm D call. The CDR3 covers 14 residues. V was clipped by 1 base and J by 7 bases, with 14 bases between them. Germline V CDR1 and CDR2: MNHEY, SMNVEV (reference sequence). The CDR3 DNA is TGTGCCAGCAGTTTATTCCCCTTGTCAACGGAGCAGTACTTC. Its protein product is CASSLFPLSTEQYF.

V gene TRBV18 combines with J gene TRBJ2-5, with D maybe TRBD1 (6 bases). The CDR3 length is 14 residues. The V end was cut by 1 base, the J end by 5 bases, with 11 bases between. The V gene's germline CDR1 is KGHSH and CDR2 LQKENI. The CDR3 region is CASSPLDRTETQYF. CDR3 nucleotide sequence: TGTGCCAGCTCACCACTAGACAGGACGGAGACCCAGTACTTC.

The chain carries TRBV20-1 and TRBJ1-2, with a possible D match to TRBD1 (6 bases). V was shortened by 5 bases and J by 5 bases, with 15 bases between the two germline ends. Germline CDR1 reads DFQATT; CDR2 reads SNEGSKA (reference sequence). The CDR3 is 13 residues long. The CDR3: CSASTGTTYGYTF. CDR3 nucleotide sequence: TGCAGTGCTTCTACCGGGACAACATATGGCTACACCTTC.

This clonotype was counted only a few times. This may be a read error, as it is one base from a much larger clone. The rearrangement uses TRBV19 and TRBJ2-6; D tentatively reads TRBD1 or TRBD2 (5 bases each). Germline V gene lookup returns CDR1 LNHDA and CDR2 SQIVND (reference sequence). This CDR3 is 15 amino acids long. CDR3 in amino acids: CASSIGETGANVRTF. DNA for the CDR3: TGTGCCAGTTCTATCGGGGAGACTGGGGCCAACGTCCGGACTTTC.

This clonotype was seen a few times. This chain joins TRBV5-1 and TRBJ1-1; TRBD1 matches at 7 bases. Germline lookup yields CDR1 SGHRS and CDR2 YFSETQ. After removal of 4 bases from V and 1 base from J, the junction contained 7 bases not matched to a gene. This CDR3 comprises 15 residues. The CDR3 reads CASSTTTGKNTEAFF. CDR3 nucleotide sequence: TGCGCCAGCAGCACAACGACAGGGAAGAACACTGAAGCTTTCTTT. Combining the CDR3 with reference TRBV5-1 and TRBJ1-1 gives the whole variable domain KAGVTQTPRYLIKTRGQQVTLSCSPISGHRSVSWYQQTPGQGLQFLFEYFSETQRNKGNFPGRFSGRQFSNSRSEMNVSTLELGDSALYLCASSTTTGKNTEAFFGQGTRLTVV.

The rearrangement joins TRBV7-9 to TRBJ1-1; TRBD1 matches 9 bases. This CDR3 comprises 19 residues. The ends lost 5 bases at V and 1 base at J; junction bases unmatched: 17. Germline CDR1 reads SEHNR; CDR2 reads FQNEAQ (reference sequence). The CDR3 nucleotides are TGTGCCAGCAGCAAGAGTCCCCGGACAGGGGAGGAAACGAACACTGAAGCTTTCTTT. Translated: CASSKSPRTGEETNTEAFF. Looking up the rest from reference TRBV7-9 and TRBJ1-1 gives the full variable domain: DTGVSQNPRHKITKRGQNVTFRCDPISEHNRLYWYRQTLGQGPEFLTYFQNEAQLEKSRLLSDRFSAERPKGSFSTLEIQRTEQGDSAMYLCASSKSPRTGEETNTEAFFGQGTRLTVV.

This clonotype showed up just a few times. The V and J genes are TRBV29-1 and TRBJ1-1; maybe TRBD1 (5 bases). CDR3 size: 13 residues. Germline CDR1 and CDR2: SQVTM and ANQGSEA. Trimming took off 6 bases at V and 1 base at J, with 12 bases between the two ends. The CDR3 DNA follows: TGCAGCGTGGGTAGGGACGGGAACACTGAAGCTTTCTTT. Translated: CSVGRDGNTEAFF.

The V call is TRBV2, the J call TRBJ2-5, with 7 bases identical to TRBD1. V was pared by 6 bases and J by 3 bases, with 7 bases of the junction left unmatched. The CDR3 is 14 amino acids. CDR1 and CDR2 (germline): SNHLY, FYNNEI. The CDR3 loop reads CASSQTGTEETQYF. The CDR3 DNA follows: TGTGCCAGCAGCCAAACCGGGACAGAAGAGACCCAGTACTTC.

J is TRBJ1-1 and V is TRBV29-1, with 7 positions matching TRBD1. Germline V gives CDR1 SQVTM, CDR2 ANQGSEA. The V segment lost 7 bases and the J segment 1 base; nucleotides outside the gene matches: 3. The CDR3 loop spans 12 amino acids. CDR3 nucleotide sequence: TGCAGCGGGGGACAGCCGAACACTGAAGCTTTCTTT. It is translated as CSGGQPNTEAFF.

The V call is TRBV25-1, the J call TRBJ2-2; no definite D call. This CDR3 has 12 amino acids. The germline gives CDR1 MGHDK, CDR2 SYGVNS. Trimming stripped 8 bases from V and 4 bases from J, with 8 bases between. The CDR3, as DNA: TGTGCCAGCGGGCTGGCCACCGGGGAGCTGTTTTTT. Its protein product is CASGLATGELFF.

This clonotype was seen only a few times. Here the CDR3 DNA reads TGTGCCAGCAGCAAGGGACTAGCGGGAGGACGTGAGCAGTTCTTC. It yields the protein CASSKGLAGGREQFF. The chain carries TRBV21-1 and TRBJ2-1; TRBD2, the D gene given by the table, was not confirmed from the DNA. TRBV21-1 is designated a pseudogene. The CDR3 loop spans 15 amino acids.

This clonotype has at least ten counts. This chain connects TRBV20-1 to TRBJ2-5; the D gene could be TRBD1 or TRBD2 (5 bases each). Trimming left V 5 bases short and J 7 bases short, with 17 bases between. The CDR3 covers 13 residues. Germline V gene lookup returns CDR1 DFQATT and CDR2 SNEGSKA (reference sequence). The CDR3 region has the DNA TGCAGTGCTTCGACCGGGACCCCAGGGACCCAGTACTTC. This translates into CSASTGTPGTQYF.

Many counts were recorded for this clonotype. V usage is TRBV7-2 and J usage is TRBJ2-7; 7 nucleotides agree with TRBD1. J lost 3 bases, V lost 5 bases, and 7 bases had no gene match. The CDR3 covers 14 residues. Germline CDR1 SGHTA, CDR2 FQGNSA. The DNA for the CDR3 is TGTGCCAGCAGCCCCTACAGGGGTATCTACGAGCAGTACTTC. Amino acid sequence: CASSPYRGIYEQYF.